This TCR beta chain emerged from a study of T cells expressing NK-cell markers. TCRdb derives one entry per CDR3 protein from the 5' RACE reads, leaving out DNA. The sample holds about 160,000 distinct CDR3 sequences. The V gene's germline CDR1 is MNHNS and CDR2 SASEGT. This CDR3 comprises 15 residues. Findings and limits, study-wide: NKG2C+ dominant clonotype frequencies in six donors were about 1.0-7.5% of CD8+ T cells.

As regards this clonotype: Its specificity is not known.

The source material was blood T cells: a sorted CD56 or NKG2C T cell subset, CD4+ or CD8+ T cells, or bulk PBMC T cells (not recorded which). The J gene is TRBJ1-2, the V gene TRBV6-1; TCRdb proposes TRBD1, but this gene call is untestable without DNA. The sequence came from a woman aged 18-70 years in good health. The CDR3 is CASAKGQDFTYGYTF.